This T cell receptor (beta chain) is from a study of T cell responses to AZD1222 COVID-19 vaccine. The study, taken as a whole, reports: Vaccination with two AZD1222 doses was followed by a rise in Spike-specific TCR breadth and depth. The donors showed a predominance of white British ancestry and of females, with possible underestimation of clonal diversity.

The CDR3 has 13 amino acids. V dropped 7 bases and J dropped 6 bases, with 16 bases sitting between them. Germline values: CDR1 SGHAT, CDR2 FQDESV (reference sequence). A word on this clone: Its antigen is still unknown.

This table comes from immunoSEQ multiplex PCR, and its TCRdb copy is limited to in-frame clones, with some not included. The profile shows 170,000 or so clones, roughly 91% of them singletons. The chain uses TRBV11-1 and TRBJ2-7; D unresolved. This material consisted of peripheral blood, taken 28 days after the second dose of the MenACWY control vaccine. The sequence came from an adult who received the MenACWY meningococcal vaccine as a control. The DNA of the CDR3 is TGTGCCAGCACCCCTCTCGCTTATGGCGAGCAGTACTTC. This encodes CASTPLAYGEQYF.